Below, one T cell receptor (beta chain) is given with its context. There is no known antigen for this receptor. Per-base quality was not reported, and no clone a single base away is much larger than it. These data are taken from a study of CD4+ T cells in melanoma (dated by TCRdb to between 2021 and 2024). Regarding the research as a whole: The study investigated neoantigen-specific CD4+ T cells in human melanoma. Findings and caveats that apply to the study as a whole: Neoantigen-specific CD4+ T cells in melanoma were reported to have a range of differentiation states. The report described a correlation between neoantigen-specific CD4+ T cells and the function of CD8+ T cells, macrophages and B cells.

Library preparation was by the immunoSEQ multiplex PCR assay. Drawn from immuneACCESS, this table holds only the in-frame rearrangements with V and J called that TCRdb kept. Clones are partly lost; checked studies trace under half to an unresolved V gene and leave the rest unexplained. The sample has about 10,000 clones on record, roughly 69% of them singletons. Of the sample, 24% is held by the ten largest clones. Patients with melanoma were used as donors. Cut back by 0 bases and 1 base, the V and J ends lie 3 bases apart. The CDR3, cysteine through phenylalanine, is 13 amino acids long. Only the CDR3 part of the read is kept: 39 bases, read in frame from the first base. CDR1 and CDR2 (ENHRY, SYGVKD) derive from the germline V gene.

The source is a human donor with melanoma. In this chain, TRBV10-3 is recombined with TRBJ1-1, with the D segment identity uncertain. The specimen sequenced was tumor tissue. The CDR3 loop reads CAISESANTEAFF. The nucleotides read TGTGCCATCAGTGAGTCTGCGAACACTGAAGCTTTCTTT.